This is a list of T cell receptor beta chains from one sample in a study of beta chain features in type 1 diabetes. Sequencing used immunoSEQ multiplex PCR; TCRdb keeps in-frame clones, though not all of them. This sample yields a few hundred thousand clones, of which over 13% are seen a single time; approximately 0.019% belongs to the top ten. The specimen was naive CD4+ T cells from blood. Source of these receptors: a woman under 30 in good health. Each CDR3 is given with its conserved first and last residue. The D gene is left open where the match is weak. Only part of the rows carry a size: once, few, many, or a class if the clone is expanded.

abundance: few
d_gene: TRBD1
j_gene: TRBJ1-1
v_gene: TRBV5-4
CDR3aa: CASSIGQGNTEAFF
CDR3nt: TGTGCCAGCAGCATCGGACAGGGGAACACTGAAGCTTTCTTT

abundance: few
d_gene: TRBD1
j_gene: TRBJ2-1
v_gene: TRBV18
CDR3aa: CASSMTGWGNEQFF
CDR3nt: TGTGCCAGCTCCATGACAGGGTGGGGCAATGAGCAGTTCTTC

abundance: few
d_gene: TRBD1
j_gene: TRBJ2-7
v_gene: TRBV18
CDR3aa: CASSHRGLGNEQYF
CDR3nt: TGTGCCAGCTCACACAGGGGGCTCGGCAACGAGCAGTACTTC

abundance: -
d_gene: -
j_gene: TRBJ1-3
v_gene: TRBV28
CDR3aa: CASSLRPSAGNTIYF
CDR3nt: TGTGCCAGCAGTTTACGTCCCTCCGCTGGAAACACCATATATTTT

abundance: -
d_gene: TRBD2
j_gene: TRBJ2-6
v_gene: TRBV28
CDR3aa: CASKRPGGGSTGANVLTF
CDR3nt: TGTGCCAGCAAACGGCCTGGGGGGGGTTCCACTGGGGCCAACGTCCTGACTTTC

abundance: -
d_gene: -
j_gene: TRBJ2-7
v_gene: TRBV29-1
CDR3aa: CSVGGQSSYEQYF
CDR3nt: TGCAGCGTGGGGGGGCAAAGCTCCTACGAGCAGTACTTC

abundance: -
d_gene: TRBD1
j_gene: TRBJ2-5
v_gene: TRBV27
CDR3aa: CASGGQGARETQYF
CDR3nt: TGTGCCAGCGGGGGACAGGGGGCGCGAGAGACCCAGTACTTC

abundance: -
d_gene: -
j_gene: TRBJ2-7
v_gene: TRBV18
CDR3aa: CASSPIEGTYEQYF
CDR3nt: TGTGCCAGCTCCCCCATAGAGGGCACCTACGAGCAGTACTTC

abundance: few
d_gene: -
j_gene: TRBJ1-2
v_gene: TRBV18
CDR3aa: CASSPQGAGDGYTF
CDR3nt: TGTGCCAGCTCACCACAAGGGGCAGGGGACGGCTACACCTTC

abundance: few
d_gene: TRBD1
j_gene: TRBJ2-5
v_gene: TRBV7-3
CDR3aa: CASSSGQGLQETQYF
CDR3nt: TGTGCCAGCAGCTCAGGACAGGGCCTACAAGAGACCCAGTACTTC

abundance: few
d_gene: -
j_gene: TRBJ2-4
v_gene: TRBV28
CDR3aa: CASSEPRGSAKNIQYF
CDR3nt: TGTGCCAGCAGCGAACCCAGGGGATCGGCCAAAAACATTCAGTACTTC

abundance: few
d_gene: -
j_gene: TRBJ1-1
v_gene: TRBV9
CDR3aa: CASSVVPQAGTEAFF
CDR3nt: TGTGCCAGCAGCGTAGTCCCTCAGGCGGGGACTGAAGCTTTCTTT

abundance: -
d_gene: -
j_gene: TRBJ2-5
v_gene: TRBV18
CDR3aa: CASSPGFGQETQYF
CDR3nt: TGTGCCAGCTCACCAGGATTCGGGCAAGAGACCCAGTACTTC

abundance: few
d_gene: -
j_gene: TRBJ2-5
v_gene: TRBV30
CDR3aa: CAWSVSVQYF
CDR3nt: TGTGCCTGGAGTGTTAGTGTGCAGTACTTC

abundance: few
d_gene: -
j_gene: TRBJ2-5
v_gene: TRBV9
CDR3aa: CASSSLGGQETQYF
CDR3nt: TGTGCCAGCAGCTCCTTAGGAGGCCAAGAGACCCAGTACTTC

abundance: few
d_gene: TRBD1
j_gene: TRBJ1-1
v_gene: TRBV4-1
CDR3aa: CASSHPLRDRHSQGTFF
CDR3nt: TGCGCCAGCAGCCACCCTCTCCGGGACAGGCACAGCCAGGGGACTTTCTTT

abundance: -
d_gene: -
j_gene: TRBJ1-5
v_gene: TRBV7-2
CDR3aa: CASSLSSQGHQPQHF
CDR3nt: TGTGCCAGCAGCTTAAGTTCGCAGGGGCATCAGCCCCAGCATTTT

abundance: -
d_gene: TRBD1
j_gene: TRBJ2-7
v_gene: TRBV5-1
CDR3aa: CASSLGPGTATYEQYF
CDR3nt: TGCGCCAGCAGCTTAGGGCCCGGGACAGCAACCTACGAGCAGTACTTC

abundance: -
d_gene: TRBD2
j_gene: TRBJ2-3
v_gene: TRBV5-6
CDR3aa: CASSLPSGRDTQYF
CDR3nt: TGTGCCAGCAGCTTGCCTAGCGGGAGGGATACGCAGTATTTT

abundance: few
d_gene: -
j_gene: TRBJ1-1
v_gene: TRBV2
CDR3aa: CASSEIQMNTEAFF
CDR3nt: TGTGCCAGCAGTGAAATACAGATGAACACTGAAGCTTTCTTT

abundance: -
d_gene: TRBD1
j_gene: TRBJ1-2
v_gene: TRBV7-2
CDR3aa: CASASGQMYGYTF
CDR3nt: TGTGCCAGCGCATCGGGACAGATGTATGGCTACACCTTC

abundance: few
d_gene: -
j_gene: TRBJ2-1
v_gene: TRBV28
CDR3aa: CASSLAGEQFF
CDR3nt: TGTGCCAGCAGTTTAGCGGGAGAGCAGTTCTTC

abundance: -
d_gene: -
j_gene: TRBJ1-5
v_gene: TRBV20-1
CDR3aa: CSAWYESQHF
CDR3nt: TGCAGTGCTTGGTATGAGTCCCAGCATTTT

abundance: -
d_gene: TRBD1
j_gene: TRBJ1-2
v_gene: TRBV7-2
CDR3aa: CASSSHSGQDYGYTF
CDR3nt: TGTGCCAGCAGCTCCCACTCGGGACAGGACTATGGCTACACCTTC

abundance: -
d_gene: -
j_gene: TRBJ2-7
v_gene: TRBV4-3
CDR3aa: CASSAQAGTSSYEQYF
CDR3nt: TGCGCCAGCAGCGCCCAAGCCGGGACATCTAGCTACGAGCAGTACTTC

abundance: -
d_gene: TRBD2
j_gene: TRBJ2-3
v_gene: TRBV4-1
CDR3aa: CASSQPTSGIFSDTQYF
CDR3nt: TGCGCCAGCAGCCAACCGACTAGCGGGATATTTAGCGATACGCAGTATTTT

abundance: few
d_gene: TRBD1
j_gene: TRBJ1-2
v_gene: TRBV6-5
CDR3aa: CASSIRDSHYGYTF
CDR3nt: TGTGCCAGCAGTATCCGGGACAGCCACTATGGCTACACCTTC

abundance: -
d_gene: -
j_gene: TRBJ1-4
v_gene: TRBV30
CDR3aa: CAWRIRTESEKLFF
CDR3nt: TGTGCCTGGAGAATTCGGACAGAAAGTGAAAAACTGTTTTTT

abundance: -
d_gene: TRBD2
j_gene: TRBJ2-4
v_gene: TRBV23-1
CDR3aa: CASSQLPGWGGYIQYF
CDR3nt: TGCGCCAGCAGCCAACTACCGGGATGGGGGGGGTACATTCAGTACTTC

abundance: few
d_gene: -
j_gene: TRBJ1-2
v_gene: TRBV25-1
CDR3aa: CASSDDRNYGYTF
CDR3nt: TGTGCCAGCAGTGACGACAGAAACTATGGCTACACCTTC

abundance: -
d_gene: -
j_gene: TRBJ2-1
v_gene: TRBV27
CDR3aa: CASRGGSSFYNEQFF
CDR3nt: TGTGCCAGCAGGGGCGGGTCCTCTTTTTACAATGAGCAGTTCTTC

abundance: -
d_gene: TRBD2
j_gene: TRBJ2-5
v_gene: TRBV5-4
CDR3aa: CASSLPSGSQETQYF
CDR3nt: TGTGCCAGCAGCTTGCCTAGCGGCAGCCAAGAGACCCAGTACTTC

abundance: -
d_gene: -
j_gene: TRBJ2-5
v_gene: TRBV15
CDR3aa: CATSRDRDSPGTQYF
CDR3nt: TGTGCCACCAGCAGAGATCGGGATAGCCCCGGGACCCAGTACTTC

abundance: -
d_gene: -
j_gene: TRBJ2-7
v_gene: TRBV13
CDR3aa: CASSANRFRYEQYF
CDR3nt: TGTGCCAGCAGCGCCAACAGGTTTCGCTACGAGCAGTACTTC

abundance: -
d_gene: TRBD2
j_gene: TRBJ2-5
v_gene: TRBV28
CDR3aa: CASRQPLAGGAETQYF
CDR3nt: TGTGCCAGCAGACAGCCTCTAGCGGGAGGGGCGGAGACCCAGTACTTC

abundance: -
d_gene: TRBD1
j_gene: TRBJ2-6
v_gene: TRBV30
CDR3aa: CAWSTTGAGANVLTF
CDR3nt: TGTGCCTGGAGTACAACAGGGGCTGGGGCCAACGTCCTGACTTTC

abundance: few
d_gene: -
j_gene: TRBJ2-1
v_gene: TRBV19
CDR3aa: CASTPYLRLNNEQFF
CDR3nt: TGTGCCAGTACCCCTTATTTGCGGCTAAACAATGAGCAGTTCTTC

abundance: -
d_gene: -
j_gene: TRBJ1-1
v_gene: TRBV15
CDR3aa: CATSSLGQDTEAFF
CDR3nt: TGTGCCACCAGCTCTCTGGGGCAGGACACTGAAGCTTTCTTT

abundance: -
d_gene: TRBD2
j_gene: TRBJ2-1
v_gene: TRBV30
CDR3aa: CAWRAAGGLDEQFF
CDR3nt: TGTGCCTGGAGGGCAGCGGGGGGCCTGGATGAGCAGTTCTTC

abundance: -
d_gene: -
j_gene: TRBJ1-3
v_gene: TRBV6-5
CDR3aa: CASSLNSGNTIYF
CDR3nt: TGTGCCAGCAGTTTAAACTCTGGAAACACCATATATTTT

abundance: -
d_gene: -
j_gene: TRBJ2-5
v_gene: TRBV15
CDR3aa: CATSRASQETQYF
CDR3nt: TGTGCCACCAGCAGAGCGTCCCAAGAGACCCAGTACTTC

abundance: -
d_gene: -
j_gene: TRBJ2-7
v_gene: TRBV7-3
CDR3aa: CASSLTRESYEQYF
CDR3nt: TGTGCCAGCAGCTTAACGCGGGAATCCTACGAGCAGTACTTC

abundance: few
d_gene: -
j_gene: TRBJ1-1
v_gene: TRBV6-6
CDR3aa: CASRDDRTAF
CDR3nt: TGTGCCAGCAGGGACGATCGGACAGCCTTT

abundance: few
d_gene: -
j_gene: TRBJ2-5
v_gene: TRBV11-2
CDR3aa: CASSLGTASETQYF
CDR3nt: TGTGCCAGCAGCTTAGGGACAGCGTCGGAGACCCAGTACTTC

abundance: few
d_gene: TRBD1
j_gene: TRBJ2-4
v_gene: TRBV29-1
CDR3aa: CSVRGQAKNIQYF
CDR3nt: TGCAGCGTTAGGGGGCAAGCCAAAAACATTCAGTACTTC

abundance: few
d_gene: TRBD2
j_gene: TRBJ2-1
v_gene: TRBV4-2
CDR3aa: CASSQGLAGYNEQFF
CDR3nt: TGTGCCAGCAGCCAGGGACTAGCGGGTTACAATGAGCAGTTCTTC

abundance: few
d_gene: TRBD2
j_gene: TRBJ2-7
v_gene: TRBV11-2
CDR3aa: CASSPTSSGSIYEQYF
CDR3nt: TGTGCCAGCAGTCCCACCTCTAGCGGGAGTATCTACGAGCAGTACTTC

abundance: -
d_gene: -
j_gene: TRBJ1-1
v_gene: TRBV28
CDR3aa: CASSQDSYEAFF
CDR3nt: TGTGCCAGCAGCCAGGACAGTTATGAAGCTTTCTTT

abundance: few
d_gene: TRBD1
j_gene: TRBJ2-1
v_gene: TRBV6-5
CDR3aa: CASTSIGTGRNEQFF
CDR3nt: TGTGCCAGCACAAGCATCGGGACAGGGCGGAATGAGCAGTTCTTC

abundance: few
d_gene: -
j_gene: TRBJ1-1
v_gene: TRBV5-4
CDR3aa: CASSFQGRTEAFF
CDR3nt: TGTGCCAGCAGCTTCCAGGGGCGGACTGAAGCTTTCTTT

abundance: -
d_gene: TRBD1
j_gene: TRBJ1-5
v_gene: TRBV19
CDR3aa: CASSIDRGRNQPQHF
CDR3nt: TGTGCCAGTAGTATCGACAGGGGTCGCAATCAGCCCCAGCATTTT

abundance: few
d_gene: -
j_gene: TRBJ2-7
v_gene: TRBV7-9
CDR3aa: CASSIRGGAPAEQYF
CDR3nt: TGTGCCAGCAGCATCAGAGGCGGGGCGCCCGCCGAGCAGTACTTC

abundance: few
d_gene: -
j_gene: TRBJ2-7
v_gene: TRBV28
CDR3aa: CASSLGQIGSYEQYF
CDR3nt: TGTGCCAGCAGTTTAGGACAAATAGGCAGCTACGAGCAGTACTTC

abundance: -
d_gene: TRBD1
j_gene: TRBJ1-4
v_gene: TRBV5-4
CDR3aa: CASSAGQDIEKLFF
CDR3nt: TGTGCCAGCAGCGCAGGACAGGATATTGAAAAACTGTTTTTT

abundance: few
d_gene: -
j_gene: TRBJ1-1
v_gene: TRBV20-1
CDR3aa: CSALYTEAFF
CDR3nt: TGCAGTGCTCTTTACACTGAAGCTTTCTTT

abundance: -
d_gene: -
j_gene: TRBJ2-7
v_gene: TRBV6-5
CDR3aa: CASGQGTSYEQYF
CDR3nt: TGTGCCAGCGGGCAGGGAACTTCCTACGAGCAGTACTTC

abundance: few
d_gene: TRBD2
j_gene: TRBJ2-7
v_gene: TRBV6-6
CDR3aa: CASSYLGTSTGEQYF
CDR3nt: TGTGCCAGCAGTTACCTCGGGACTAGCACTGGCGAGCAGTACTTC